The T cell receptor beta chain under discussion was sequenced for a study of cytomegalovirus exposure and HLA in healthy donors. Study-wide results and limits: The authors later found most CMV-associated TCR beta chains appeared HLA-restricted. Later analysis demonstrated an association between a missense DCLRE1C variant and TCR beta V- and J-gene trimming. Most of the TCR beta V segments (in an earlier analysis) were productive either about 90% or about 30% of the time. The study listed some 160 cytomegalovirus-associated TCR beta chains.

The CDR3 spans 15 residues. V was pared by 3 bases and J by 6 bases, with 8 bases of the junction left unmatched. CDR1 is MNHNS and CDR2 is SASEGT in the germline V gene. The PCR ran on 60 Vbeta and 13 Jbeta primers. Measured with immunoSEQ multiplex PCR; TCRdb has only the in-frame clones, and not every one. This listing includes about 140,000 clones. A note on this clone: Antigen: not known.

The chain couples TRBV6-1 to TRBJ2-4; 7 nucleotides match TRBD2. The TCR comes from a woman between 18 and 29 years old in good health and CMV-seronegative. Specimen: PBMCs. The CDR3 protein is CASSEQTSRGNIQYF. CDR3 in DNA: TGTGCCAGCAGTGAGCAGACTAGCAGAGGAAACATTCAGTACTTC.